What follows are 6 T cell receptor beta chains derived from one specimen sequenced in a study of vaccination effects on CD4 cells after COVID-19. Their target antigens are unknown. Once cultured for approximately eleven days, the cells underwent separation to obtain CD4+ T cells. Participants got two doses of BNT162b2 or mRNA-1273 vaccine. Profiling relied on immunoSEQ multiplex PCR, and the TCRdb table lists in-frame clones only, not all of them. The data show approximately 74,000 clones, over 65% seen once. The sequences come from CD4+ T cells from PBMCs cultured without peptide, collected after COVID-19 vaccination. The origin of the receptors is a human donor who received a COVID-19 vaccine.

This chain connects TRBV6-5 to TRBJ2-7; 8 positions agree with TRBD2. This CDR3 comprises 10 residues. Looked up from germline, CDR1 is MNHEY and CDR2 is SVGAGI. Losses at the gene ends were 11 bases for V and 4 bases for J; bases not matched to a gene: 1. CDR3 protein: CAPGGYEQYV. CDR3 nucleotide sequence: TGTGCCCCGGGGGGGTACGAGCAGTACGTC.

This chain links TRBV28 with TRBJ1-2, with a tentative D call TRBD1 (5 bases). Germline V gene data show CDR1 as MDHEN and CDR2 as SYDVKM. With 4 bases removed from V and 5 bases from J, the gap between germline ends came to 11 bases. The CDR3 is made up of 13 amino acids. The CDR3 nucleotides are TGTGCCAGCAGTTCGGGGCTGGCGTATGGCTACACCTTC. Translating gives CASSSGLAYGYTF.

Here the CDR3 reads CASSQSGGVYEQFF. The CDR3 region has the DNA TGTGCCAGCAGCCAAAGCGGGGGCGTTTATGAGCAGTTCTTC. The V and J genes are TRBV7-2 and TRBJ2-1; 8 bases agree with TRBD2. V shed 5 bases, J shed 8 bases, and the junction held 8 bases outside the gene matches. Germline loops: CDR1 SGHTA, CDR2 FQGNSA. The CDR3 is 14 residues long.

The chain recombines TRBV6-5 with TRBJ2-4; 11 bases agree with TRBD1. From germline, CDR1 is MNHEY and CDR2 SVGAGI. The CDR3 length is 14 residues. The junction had 4 bases not matched to a gene; V was cut back by 6 bases and J by 6 bases. In nucleotides, the CDR3 is TGTGCCAGCAGGAAGGGACAGGGGGTAAACATTCAGTACTTC. Translating it yields CASRKGQGVNIQYF.

This clone was observed a handful of times. The CDR3: CASSLGARVYGYTF. The CDR3 bases are TGTGCCAGCAGTTTAGGGGCAAGAGTCTATGGCTACACCTTC. The chain has TRBV28 and TRBJ1-2; D possibly corresponds to TRBD1 (5 bases). Trimming took 2 bases from V and 4 from J, leaving 11 bases between them. The CDR3 is 14 residues long. In germline, CDR1 is MDHEN, CDR2 SYDVKM.

This sequence joins TRBV7-8 and TRBJ2-5; 7 positions match TRBD1. V was clipped by 1 base and J by 4 bases; unmatched bases: 3. The CDR3 has 14 amino acids. The V gene's germline CDR1 is SGHVS and CDR2 FQNEAQ. The CDR3 spells CASSLVGQRETQYF. CDR3 coding DNA: TGTGCCAGCAGCTTAGTGGGACAGAGAGAGACCCAGTACTTC. The full variable domain, its missing parts supplied by reference TRBV7-8 and TRBJ2-5, is GAGVSQSPRYKVAKRGQDVALRCDPISGHVSLFWYQQALGQGPEFLTYFQNEAQLDKSGLPSDRFFAERPEGSVSTLKIQRTQQEDSAVYLCASSLVGQRETQYFGPGTRLLVL.